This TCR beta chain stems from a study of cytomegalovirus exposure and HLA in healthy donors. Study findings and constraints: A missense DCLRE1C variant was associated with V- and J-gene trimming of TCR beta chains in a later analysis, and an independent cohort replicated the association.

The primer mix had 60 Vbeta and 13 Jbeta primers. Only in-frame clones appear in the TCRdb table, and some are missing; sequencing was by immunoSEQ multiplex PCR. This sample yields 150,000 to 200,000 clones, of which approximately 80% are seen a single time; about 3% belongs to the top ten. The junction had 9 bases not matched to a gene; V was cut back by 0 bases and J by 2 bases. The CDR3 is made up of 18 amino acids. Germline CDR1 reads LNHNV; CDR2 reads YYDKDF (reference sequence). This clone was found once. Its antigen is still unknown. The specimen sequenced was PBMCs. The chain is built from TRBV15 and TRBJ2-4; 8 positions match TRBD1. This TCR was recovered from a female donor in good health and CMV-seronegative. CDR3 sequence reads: CATSRDIGQGATKNIQYF. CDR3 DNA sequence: TGTGCCACCAGCAGAGACATAGGGCAGGGGGCGACCAAAAACATTCAGTACTTC. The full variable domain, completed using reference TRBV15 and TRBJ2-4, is DAMVIQNPRYQVTQFGKPVTLSCSQTLNHNVMYWYQQKSSQAPKLLFHYYDKDFNNEADTPDNFQSRRPNTSFCFLDIRSPGLGDTAMYLCATSRDIGQGATKNIQYFGAGTRLSVL.